The 25 T cell receptor beta chains in this list originate from one sample, sequenced in a study of T cell repertoires in cytomegalovirus infection. Using its own MiXCR run on the reads, TCRdb lists one record per CDR3 protein. The data hold 450,000 to 650,000 distinct CDR3 sequences, with around 27% observed a single time. Sequenced: PBMCs. The origin of the receptors is a human donor in good health (CMV status not recorded). Some clones in this sample may be carry-over from other donors' samples.

This clonotype was counted many times. This chain links TRBV7-6 with TRBJ2-1; D might be TRBD1 or TRBD2, each matching 6 bases. CDR3 length: 15 residues. V lost 5 bases and J 6 bases, leaving 17 bases between the germline ends. Germline V gives CDR1 SGHVS, CDR2 FNYEAQ. CDR3 residues: CASSPDQGRRNEQFF. CDR3 in DNA: TGTGCCAGCAGCCCTGACCAGGGGAGGCGCAATGAGCAGTTCTTC.

At least ten counts were recorded for this clonotype. V is TRBV7-2 and J is TRBJ1-5, with unresolved D. CDR1 SGHTA and CDR2 FQGNSA come from the germline V gene. Between the trimmed V and J ends, which lost 0 bases and 6 bases, there was a span of 6 bases. The CDR3 contains 13 residues. CDR3 protein: CASSLAHSQPQHF. The CDR3 DNA is TGTGCCAGCAGCTTAGCGCATAGTCAGCCCCAGCATTTT.

The chain has TRBV7-2 and TRBJ2-1; 7 bases line up with TRBD2. Per germline, CDR1 SGHTA and CDR2 FQGNSA. The V and J ends lost 10 bases and 3 bases, in that order; junction bases with no gene match: 9. This CDR3 is built from 14 residues. DNA of the CDR3: TGTGCCAAACAGGCTAGCGGATACTACAATGAGCAGTTCTTC. Its translation is CAKQASGYYNEQFF. The full variable domain, in which reference TRBV7-2 and TRBJ2-1 provide the parts outside the CDR3, is GAGVSQSPSNKVTEKGKDVELRCDPISGHTALYWYRQSLGQGLEFLIYFQGNSAPDKSGLPSDRFSAERTGGSVSTLTIQRTQQEDSAVYLCAKQASGYYNEQFFGPGTRLTVL.

This clonotype has more than one count but fewer than ten. This chain uses TRBV4-1 with TRBJ1-5; D is perhaps TRBD1 (6 bases). The CDR3 is made up of 16 amino acids. Germline CDR1 reads MGHRA; CDR2 reads YSYEKL. Trimming shortened V by 6 bases and J by 1 base, and 16 bases separated the two germline ends. CDR3: CASSLRGGASNQPQHF. As DNA, the CDR3 is TGCGCCAGCAGTCTTAGGGGGGGCGCGAGCAATCAGCCCCAGCATTTT.

This sequence joins TRBV14 and TRBJ2-3; D remains unclear. The CDR3 has 13 amino acids. V dropped 0 bases and J dropped 5 bases, with 6 bases sitting between them. In germline, CDR1 is SGHDN, CDR2 FVKESK. The CDR3 here is CASSQDLIDTQYF. The CDR3 DNA follows: TGTGCCAGCAGCCAAGATTTAATAGATACGCAGTATTTT. Supplemented by reference TRBV14 and TRBJ2-3, the full variable domain reads EAGVTQFPSHSVIEKGQTVTLRCDPISGHDNLYWYRRVMGKEIKFLLHFVKESKQDESGMPNNRFLAERTGGTYSTLKVQPAELEDSGVYFCASSQDLIDTQYFGPGTRLTVL.

This clonotype was counted a few times. The rearrangement joins TRBV5-6 to TRBJ2-1, with 9 bases lining up with TRBD1. This CDR3 spans 15 amino acids. Germline V gene data show CDR1 as SGHDT and CDR2 as YYEEEE. The V segment lost 4 bases and the J segment 3 bases; nucleotides outside the gene matches: 5. In nucleotides, the CDR3 is TGTGCCAGCAGCCCACAGGGGGCGCGCTACAATGAGCAGTTCTTC. Translated: CASSPQGARYNEQFF.

This clonotype has a handful of counts. This chain uses TRBV6-1 with TRBJ1-4; D is uncertain. The CDR3 is made up of 12 amino acids. The germline V gene encodes CDR1 MNHNS and CDR2 SASEGT. V was pared by 4 bases and J by 8 bases, with 8 bases between. The CDR3 loop is CASSALWEKLFF. CDR3 DNA: TGTGCCAGCAGTGCCCTATGGGAAAAACTGTTTTTT.

In DNA form, the CDR3 reads TGTGCCAGCAGCCCAGAGCGGACTAGCACAGATACGCAGTATTTT. Translating gives CASSPERTSTDTQYF. The chain is built from TRBV7-9 and TRBJ2-3; D is perhaps TRBD2 (5 bases). V was pared by 5 bases and J by 0 bases, with 12 bases between. CDR1 SEHNR and CDR2 FQNEAQ come from the germline V gene (reference sequence). CDR3 size: 15 residues.

The chain has TRBV19 and TRBJ1-2; D is ambiguous. Germline lookup yields CDR1 LNHDA and CDR2 SQIVND (reference sequence). The CDR3 has 10 residues. V was pared by 7 bases and J by 3 bases, with 3 bases between. The CDR3 sequence: CASKDYGYTF. The CDR3 DNA sequence: TGTGCCAGTAAGGACTATGGCTACACCTTC.

This clonotype was observed a few times. The chain couples TRBV24-1 to TRBJ2-7; weak D call: TRBD2 (6 bases). CDR3 length equals 13 residues. With 4 bases removed from V and 3 bases from J, the gap between germline ends came to 9 bases. Per germline, CDR1 KGHDR and CDR2 SFDVKD. The CDR3 region is CATSDGGNYEQYF. CDR3 coding DNA: TGTGCCACCAGTGACGGGGGAAACTACGAGCAGTACTTC.

The chain uses TRBV10-3 and TRBJ1-2, with D hard to call. The ends were cut back, 4 bases at V and 8 bases at J, with 11 bases in the middle. CDR3 size: 12 residues. Germline V lookup: CDR1 ENHRY, CDR2 SYGVKD. DNA of the CDR3: TGTGCCATCAGTGCTCAAATGCGGGGCTACACCTTC. It translates to CAISAQMRGYTF.

In its sample, this clonotype was seen a few times. For the CDR3, the DNA is TGTGCCAGCATCCCCAGGGGCGGGAGTTCCTACAATGAGCAGTTCTTC. It yields the protein CASIPRGGSSYNEQFF. The chain links TRBV12-3 or TRBV12-4 to TRBJ2-1; possible D gene TRBD2, 7 bases. The CDR3 runs 16 residues. V lost 7 bases, J lost 1 base, and 17 bases lay in between.

This clonotype was seen only a few times. The rearrangement joins TRBV6-2 or TRBV6-3 to TRBJ1-5; 9 bases are shared with TRBD1. With 5 bases clipped from V and 7 bases from J, the junction kept 6 bases outside the gene matches. The germline CDR1 and CDR2 sequences are MNHEY and SVGEGT. This CDR3 comprises 14 residues. CDR3 residues: CASSKGQGGQPQHF. The CDR3 coding sequence is TGTGCCAGCAGTAAGGGACAGGGTGGCCAGCCCCAGCATTTT.

This clonotype was recorded at least ten times. V usage is TRBV7-2 and J usage is TRBJ2-5; D gene unclear. The germline V and J ends were trimmed by 5 bases and 5 bases, with 12 bases remaining between them. Germline V gene sequence: CDR1 SGHTA, CDR2 FQGNSA. This CDR3 comprises 13 residues. CDR3 protein: CASSNYRRETQYF. The CDR3 nucleotides are TGTGCCAGCAGCAATTACCGTCGGGAGACCCAGTACTTC.

This clonotype was observed at least ten times. V gene TRBV12-3 or TRBV12-4 combines with J gene TRBJ1-1, with D perhaps matching TRBD1 (5 bases). The V and J ends lost 7 bases and 1 base respectively, with 13 bases between them. This CDR3 is built from 14 residues. The CDR3 DNA sequence: TGTGCCAGCACCGAGACAGACCAGAACACTGAAGCTTTCTTT. It codes for CASTETDQNTEAFF.

This clonotype was seen a handful of times. This chain joins TRBV12-5 and TRBJ1-5; weak D call: TRBD1 (6 bases). V was shortened by 6 bases and J by 1 base, with 10 bases between the two germline ends. The germline gives CDR1 LGHNT, CDR2 FRNRAP. This CDR3 region has 14 residues. The CDR3 DNA sequence: TGTGCTAGTGGCCTCGGACAGAGCAATCAGCCCCAGCATTTT. Amino acid sequence: CASGLGQSNQPQHF. Full variable domain (rest looked up from reference TRBV12-5 and TRBJ1-5): DARVTQTPRHKVTEMGQEVTMRCQPILGHNTVFWYRQTMMQGLELLAYFRNRAPLDDSGMPKDRFSAEMPDATLATLKIQPSEPRDSAVYFCASGLGQSNQPQHFGDGTRLSIL.

This clonotype was detected a few times. The genes are TRBV10-3 and TRBJ2-7, with 8 positions matching TRBD1. The CDR3 is made up of 12 amino acids. The J segment lost 5 bases and the V segment lost 6 bases, leaving 3 bases of the junction unmatched. Germline V gives CDR1 ENHRY, CDR2 SYGVKD. The CDR3 DNA reads TGTGCCATCAGCTTACAGGGGGACGAGCAGTACGTC. Translating it yields CAISLQGDEQYV.

This chain joins TRBV24-1 and TRBJ2-5; D is perhaps TRBD1 or TRBD2 (6 bases each). With 5 bases removed from V and 0 bases from J, the gap between germline ends came to 9 bases. Germline values: CDR1 KGHDR, CDR2 SFDVKD. The CDR3 is made up of 14 amino acids. Here the CDR3 reads CATSGRGYQETQYF. The CDR3 nucleotides read TGTGCCACCAGTGGGAGGGGGTACCAAGAGACCCAGTACTTC.

This clonotype has just a few counts. J is TRBJ1-1 and V is TRBV10-3; the D is unclear. V lost 3 bases and J 1 base, leaving 6 bases between the germline ends. Per germline, CDR1 ENHRY and CDR2 SYGVKD. This CDR3 region has 13 residues. CDR3 protein: CAISDDKNTEAFF. CDR3 nucleotides: TGTGCCATCAGTGACGACAAGAACACTGAAGCTTTCTTT.

This clonotype was seen a handful of times. The V call is TRBV27, the J call TRBJ1-4; 8 positions agree with TRBD1. Germline V gene data show CDR1 as MNHEY and CDR2 as SMNVEV (reference sequence). The CDR3 runs to 15 residues. The ends lost 5 bases at V and 6 bases at J; junction bases unmatched: 8. CDR3 sequence (DNA): TGTGCCAGCAGTCGATACGACAGGGGTGATGAAAAACTGTTTTTT. As protein: CASSRYDRGDEKLFF.

This clonotype has only a few counts. The rearrangement joins TRBV7-8 to TRBJ1-6; D call uncertain. Germline CDR1 SGHVS, CDR2 FQNEAQ. This CDR3 has 13 residues. Trimming pared 1 base from V and 9 bases from J, leaving 7 bases between. The CDR3 loop reads CASSLDISSPLHF. The CDR3 coding sequence is TGTGCCAGCAGCTTAGACATTAGTTCACCCCTCCACTTT.

The table lists this clonotype with a few counts. This rearrangement joins TRBV6-2 or TRBV6-3 to TRBJ2-1, with 9 bases that match TRBD2. The CDR3 contains 16 residues. The J segment lost 4 bases and the V segment lost 0 bases, leaving 4 bases of the junction unmatched. Germline values: CDR1 MNHEY, CDR2 SVGEGT. DNA for the CDR3: TGTGCCAGCAGTTACTCGGAGACTAGCGGATACAATGAGCAGTTCTTC. Its protein is CASSYSETSGYNEQFF.

The V call is TRBV20-1, the J call TRBJ2-5; possibly TRBD1 or TRBD2 for D (5 bases each). CDR3 length: 14 residues. V dropped 6 bases and J dropped 4 bases, with 18 bases sitting between them. CDR1 and CDR2 from the germline V gene are DFQATT and SNEGSKA (reference sequence). The CDR3 loop is CSATSGDPIETQYF. CDR3 bases: TGCAGTGCCACGTCCGGGGACCCCATAGAGACCCAGTACTTC.

The chain couples TRBV29-1 to TRBJ2-3; unclear D gene. This CDR3 has 11 residues. Germline CDR1 SQVTM, CDR2 ANQGSEA. Trimming took off 5 bases at V and 4 bases at J, with 7 bases between the two ends. The CDR3 sequence is CSVPSPDTQYF. Here the CDR3 DNA reads TGCAGCGTTCCTAGTCCAGATACGCAGTATTTT.

This clonotype occurred a few times. The chain is built from TRBV7-2 and TRBJ1-2; D unresolved. V lost 3 bases, J lost 4 bases, and 18 bases lay in between. The CDR3 runs to 16 residues. Germline V gene data show CDR1 as SGHTA and CDR2 as FQGNSA. CDR3 loop: CASSFYSGQAAYGYTF. CDR3 sequence (DNA): TGTGCCAGCAGCTTTTACAGCGGGCAGGCCGCCTATGGCTACACCTTC.